This T cell receptor beta chain derives from a study of control samples from healthy donors and cancer patients. The junction had 6 bases not matched to a gene; V was cut back by 5 bases and J by 1 base. Germline CDR1 reads SGHNT; CDR2 reads YENEEA. The CDR3 consists of 15 residues. Sequencing used immunoSEQ multiplex PCR; TCRdb keeps in-frame clones, though not all of them. The table includes more than 75,000 clones, about nine tenths detected once. The sequencing sample was made of blood. The rearrangement joins TRBV11-3 to TRBJ1-1; TRBD1 agrees at 8 bases. The sequence was obtained from a middle-aged man in good health. Written as DNA, the CDR3 is TGTGCCAGCAGCCCCCGGACAGGGCAGAACACTGAAGCTTTCTTT. It encodes CASSPRTGQNTEAFF.